This note documents a single T cell receptor (beta chain) sequence. This clonotype appeared once. The target of this receptor is not known. No per-base quality is available; no much larger clone lies one base away. Systemically healthy Caucasian individuals from Russia, over 30 in total and aged about 6 to 100 years, were included as donors. Each donor gave 8 to 10 milliliters of peripheral blood, collected into EDTA-treated Vacutainer tubes. Ficoll-Paque density-gradient centrifugation was used to isolate PBMCs, with at least 7 million per sample. Trizol reagent was used to extract total RNA from the PBMCs, yielding at least 6 micrograms per sample. The percentages of naive CD45RAhigh/CD27high T cells were determined by flow cytometry on a PBMC aliquot from every donor. The CDR3, from cysteine to phenylalanine, totals 14 residues. Only CDR3 DNA remains: 42 bases, in frame from the first base. Taken from the germline V gene (reference sequence), the CDR1 and CDR2 loops are DFQATT and SNEGSKA.

The sample is drawn from a study of blood T cells in healthy people across ages (dated by TCRdb to the mid-2010s). Background for the entire study: In model experiments, template switching captured about one uniquely barcoded TCR beta cDNA molecule for every two T cells. The study measured age-related changes in TCR beta repertoire diversity using deep sequencing normalized with unique cDNA molecular identifiers. Four age groups were formed from the donors: young (average approximately 15 years), middle-aged (less than 40), aged (roughly 59) and long-lived (around 80). To avoid experimental bias, donors of different ages were randomly spread across the sequencing lanes. For two donors (one aged 18 to 30 and one aged 80 or older), the study analyzed two additional independent replicas of 1 million unique cDNA reads from the same blood draw.

The library came from 5' RACE. The sequencer was an Illumina HiSeq 2500. A second PCR of roughly 6 to 11 cycles was run with a J-beta primer mix and a sample-barcoded 5' primer. Each TCR beta cDNA molecule received a unique molecular identifier from a template-switch 5' adaptor carrying 12 random nucleotides. At least 2.5 million CDR3-containing paired-end reads were obtained from each sample. All of the RNA was converted into first-strand cDNA using the Mint cDNA synthesis kit, with a TRBC-specific oligonucleotide serving as the primer. All cDNA was treated with uracil-DNA glycosylase and then went through a first 18-cycle PCR with the universal primers M1SS and BC2_uni_R. The authors' analysis ran thus. For normalization, 1 million high-quality reads were randomly selected from each sample, with every read carrying a distinct molecular identifier. Reads sharing molecular identifiers were discarded rather than binned into consensus sequences. CDR3 identification, clonotype clustering and error correction used MiTCR with a Q25 quality threshold and the strictest error-elimination algorithm. Lower-bound total TCR beta diversity was estimated with a nonparametric unseen species model using Euler transformation. TCRdb trimmed the raw reads at Q25, called clones with MiXCR and kept productive beta chains. Every entry covers one CDR3 protein and lists the most common genes and DNA from its rows. These V and J calls derive from TCRdb rather than the authors' analysis. The sample data list hundreds of thousands of distinct CDR3 sequences, and over 45% of these were observed just once. Clones ranked in the top ten supply 20% to 25% of the sample.

What the authors observed across the whole study: Because donor CMV infection status was unknown, age-related changes in expanded clonotypes were potentially confounded. As age increased, observed TCR beta diversity per million T cells dropped in a roughly linear way, and a significant reduction was already evident by age 40. Compared with the aged group, more naive CD4+ T cells, fewer expanded clones and increased TCR diversity were shown by the long-lived group, suggesting age selection. Since profiling was done on bulk unsorted PBMCs, naive and antigen-experienced compartments could not be conclusively compared. Estimates of total diversity from one million sequenced T cells were regarded as lower bounds and underestimates. A strong correlation was found between observed TCR beta diversity and the percentage of naive T cells measured by flow cytometry.

The TCR comes from a man between 25 and 39 years old in good health. Sample: blood. The chain is encoded by TRBV20-1 joined to TRBJ2-4, with no confident D gene call. TRBJ2-7 matches the DNA end more closely, so the J call is doubtful. The CDR3: CSAQPPGQRYEQYF. The DNA sequence is as follows: TGCAGTGCCCAACCCCCGGGCCAACGATACGAGCAGTACTTC.